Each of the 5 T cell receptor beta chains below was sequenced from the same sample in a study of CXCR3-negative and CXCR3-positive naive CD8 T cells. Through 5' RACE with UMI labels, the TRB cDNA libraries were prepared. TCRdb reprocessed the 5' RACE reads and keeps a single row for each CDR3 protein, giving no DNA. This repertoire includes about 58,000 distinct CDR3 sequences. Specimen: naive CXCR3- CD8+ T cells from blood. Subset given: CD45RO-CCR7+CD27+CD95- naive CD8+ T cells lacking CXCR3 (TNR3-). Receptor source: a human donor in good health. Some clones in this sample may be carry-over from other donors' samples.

CDR3 protein: CASSSPTEPIKAFF. V is TRBV28 and J is TRBJ1-1; the TRBD1 assignment by TCRdb is unverifiable without DNA. Germline loops: CDR1 MDHEN, CDR2 SYDVKM. This CDR3 has 14 residues.

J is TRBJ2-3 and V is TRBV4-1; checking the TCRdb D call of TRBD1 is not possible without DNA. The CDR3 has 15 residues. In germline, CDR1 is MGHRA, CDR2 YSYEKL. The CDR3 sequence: CASSQGGGPADTQYF.

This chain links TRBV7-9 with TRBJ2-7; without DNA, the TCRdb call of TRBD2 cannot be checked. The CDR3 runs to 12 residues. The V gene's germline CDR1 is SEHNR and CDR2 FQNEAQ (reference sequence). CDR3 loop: CASRHQGGEQYF.

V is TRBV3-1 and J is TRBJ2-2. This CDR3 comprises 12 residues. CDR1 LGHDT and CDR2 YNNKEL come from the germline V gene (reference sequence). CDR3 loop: CASYDETGELFF.

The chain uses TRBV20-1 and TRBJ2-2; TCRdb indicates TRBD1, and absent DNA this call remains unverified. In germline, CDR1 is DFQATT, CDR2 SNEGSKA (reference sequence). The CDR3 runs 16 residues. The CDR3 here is CSARAGEQGDTGELFF.